This T cell receptor (beta chain) is drawn from a study of T cell clonality in common variable immunodeficiency. The study, taken as a whole, reports: What drives increased CVID clonality needs T cell subpopulation sequencing.

TCRdb's copy holds only in-frame clones and misses some; the assay was immunoSEQ multiplex PCR. This sample has 35,000 or so clones, each found more than once. This clone was observed many times. Its antigen remains unknown. With the read ending 3 residues before the CDR3 end, the germline J gene is used to fill in that end. Germline CDR1 and CDR2: SGDLS and YYNGEE. The CDR3 contains 15 residues. The V and J ends lost 1 base and 5 bases, in that order; junction bases with no gene match: 5. Caucasian heritage predominated among both patients and controls. V usage is TRBV9 and J usage is TRBJ2-5; 10 bases fit TRBD2. The origin of this receptor is a person aged 18 to 70 in good health. The specimen sequenced was peripheral blood mononuclear cells. This chain's CDR3 is CASSVSSGGLETQYF. The part of the CDR3 DNA that was read is TGTGCCAGCAGCGTATCTAGCGGGGGCCTCGAGACC. Full variable domain (outside the CDR3, taken from reference TRBV9 and TRBJ2-5): DSGVTQTPKHLITATGQRVTLRCSPRSGDLSVYWYQQSLDQGLQFLIQYYNGEERAKGNILERFSAQQFPDLHSELNLSSLELGDSALYFCASSVSSGGLETQYFGPGTRLLVL.